Shown below are 21 T cell receptor beta chains from a single sample sequenced in a study of blood T cell repertoires in COVID-19. Sequencing used immunoSEQ multiplex PCR; TCRdb keeps in-frame clones, though not all of them. This repertoire shows 200,000 to 250,000 clones, about 90% found once; its top ten account for 10% to 12%. Sample: PBMCs or T cells enriched from blood (not recorded which). Receptor source: a man in his thirties or forties who had recovered from COVID-19.

The chain joins TRBV6-4 to TRBJ1-1, with TRBD1 identical over 7 bases. This CDR3 is 16 amino acids long. With 8 bases clipped from V and 0 bases from J, the junction kept 12 bases outside the gene matches. CDR1 is MRHNA and CDR2 is SNTAGT in the germline V gene. CDR3 protein: CASPLNRQGLNTEAFF. CDR3 nucleotide sequence: TGTGCCAGCCCGTTAAACCGACAGGGTTTGAACACTGAAGCTTTCTTT.

The sample holds a few counts of this clone. The chain links TRBV5-5 to TRBJ1-2, with D maybe TRBD1 (6 bases). CDR1 and CDR2 (germline): SGHKS, YYEKEE (reference sequence). The V end was cut by 4 bases, the J end by 4 bases, with 8 bases between. The CDR3 is 12 residues long. For the CDR3, the DNA is TGTGCCAGCAGCCCGGACAGCTATGGCTACACCTTC. Amino acid sequence: CASSPDSYGYTF.

The V and J genes are TRBV28 and TRBJ2-7; TRBD2 might be the D (5 bases). CDR1 and CDR2 from the germline V gene are MDHEN and SYDVKM. The CDR3 extends over 13 amino acids. V lost 3 bases and J lost 7, with 13 bases in between. In nucleotides, the CDR3 is TGTGCCAGCAGTTTTAGTTCACCGGGGGAGCAGTACTTC. It is translated as CASSFSSPGEQYF.

This clone was observed once. The chain uses TRBV30 and TRBJ2-1; 11 bases line up with TRBD2. The CDR3 has 11 amino acids. V dropped 5 bases and J dropped 16; count of bases not matched to a gene: 7. CDR1 GTSNPN and CDR2 SVGIG come from the germline V gene (reference sequence). The CDR3 here is CAWGLAGTGFF. CDR3 DNA sequence: TGTGCCTGGGGACTAGCGGGTACGGGATTCTTC.

The genes are TRBV2 and TRBJ2-7; 9 nucleotides agree with TRBD2. V lost 2 bases to trimming and J lost 5 bases; unmatched junction nucleotides: 7. CDR1 and CDR2 from the germline V gene are SNHLY and FYNNEI. The length of the CDR3 is 15 residues. The CDR3 protein is CASSEILAGENEQYF. The CDR3 coding sequence is TGTGCCAGCAGTGAAATTTTAGCGGGAGAGAACGAGCAGTACTTC.

In the case of this clone: The junction does not match germline at one end; this may be a read error. The chain combines TRBV12-3 or TRBV12-4 with TRBJ1-3; D may be TRBD1 (5 bases). The CDR3 is 13 amino acids. Here the CDR3 reads CASSPWQGITIYF. CDR3 nucleotide sequence: TGTGCCAGCAGCCCCTGGCAGGGAATCACCATATATTTT.

The chain has TRBV11-3 and TRBJ2-1, with D possibly TRBD1 on 6 matching bases. The germline V gene has CDR1 SGHNT and CDR2 YENEEA. Trimming stripped 4 bases from V and 12 bases from J, with 13 bases between. The CDR3 has 12 amino acids. The CDR3 DNA sequence: TGTGCCAGCAGCTCACAGGGTTTTGGGCAGTTCTTC. This sequence encodes CASSSQGFGQFF. Based on the CDR3 plus reference TRBV11-3 and TRBJ2-1, the full variable domain is EAGVVQSPRYKIIEKKQPVAFWCNPISGHNTLYWYLQNLGQGPELLIRYENEEAVDDSQLPKDRFSAERLKGVDSTLKIQPAELGDSAVYLCASSSQGFGQFFGPGTRLTVL.

The CDR3 region is CASSEVTAYGYTF. The CDR3 DNA follows: TGTGCCAGCAGTGAGGTGACAGCCTATGGCTACACCTTC. The chain employs TRBV2 and TRBJ1-2; a possible D gene is TRBD1 (5 bases). Germline CDR1 SNHLY, CDR2 FYNNEI. The CDR3 spans 13 residues. Trimming cost V 3 bases and J 4 bases, with 9 bases left between them.

The rearrangement uses TRBV7-9 and TRBJ2-3; 10 nucleotides align to TRBD2. Germline V gene data show CDR1 as SEHNR and CDR2 as FQNEAQ (reference sequence). The length of the CDR3 is 16 residues. V was pared by 2 bases and J by 4 bases, with 6 bases of the junction left unmatched. The DNA of the CDR3 is TGTGCCAGCAGCTTACTAAGCGGGAGGGCGTCAGATACGCAGTATTTT. It codes for CASSLLSGRASDTQYF.

The chain combines TRBV27 with TRBJ2-7, with 9 bases that match TRBD1. CDR1 is MNHEY, CDR2 SMNVEV, per germline (reference sequence). V shed 5 bases, J shed 6 bases, and the junction held 8 bases outside the gene matches. This CDR3 region has 14 residues. This CDR3 reads CASSRPGQGTEQYF. The DNA for the CDR3 is TGTGCCAGCAGTAGACCGGGACAGGGAACCGAGCAGTACTTC.

CDR3 in amino acids: CASSYSRGQGAPTF. The CDR3 coding sequence is TGTGCCAGCAGTTACTCGCGGGGACAGGGGGCCCCCACCTTC. The genes are TRBV6-6 and TRBJ1-2; 12 nucleotides agree with TRBD1. The germline gives CDR1 MNHNY, CDR2 SVGAGI (reference sequence). Trimming at V came to 0 bases and at J to 13 bases, leaving 6 bases not matched to a gene. The CDR3 is made up of 14 amino acids.

CDR3 nucleotides: TGTGCCAGCAGCTATACAGGGGGTGACTACGAGCAGTACTTC. It yields the protein CASSYTGGDYEQYF. The chain joins TRBV7-9 to TRBJ2-7, with 8 bases aligning to TRBD1. Germline values: CDR1 SEHNR, CDR2 FQNEAQ (reference sequence). This CDR3 comprises 14 residues. The V segment lost 4 bases and the J segment 3 bases; nucleotides outside the gene matches: 5. Drawing the rest from reference TRBV7-9 and TRBJ2-7, the complete variable domain is DTGVSQNPRHKITKRGQNVTFRCDPISEHNRLYWYRQTLGQGPEFLTYFQNEAQLEKSRLLSDRFSAERPKGSFSTLEIQRTEQGDSAMYLCASSYTGGDYEQYFGPGTRLTVT.

A note on this clone: This sample also contains other DNA sequences that code for the same CDR3. The gene calls are TRBV6-5 and TRBJ2-1; TRBD2 might be the D (5 bases). The CDR3 sequence is 12 residues long. Germline V CDR1 and CDR2: MNHEY, SVGAGI. The V and J ends lost 0 bases and 8 bases respectively, with 5 bases between them. CDR3 sequence: CASSYSGDEQFF. The CDR3 DNA is TGTGCCAGCAGTTACTCGGGAGATGAGCAGTTCTTC.

The chain links TRBV5-8 to TRBJ2-7, with a tentative D call TRBD2 (5 bases). The V end lost 2 bases, the J end lost 2 bases, and 11 bases lay between the germline ends. Looked up from germline, CDR1 is SGHTS and CDR2 is YDEGEE. This CDR3 is built from 14 residues. CDR3 sequence: CASSLEGVTYEQYF. CDR3 bases: TGTGCCAGCAGCTTAGAGGGTGTCACCTACGAGCAGTACTTC.

The V gene is TRBV11-1, the J gene TRBJ1-2, with D uncertain. CDR3 length equals 10 residues. Germline CDR1 SGHAT, CDR2 FQDESV (reference sequence). V lost 10 bases, J lost 10 bases, and 13 bases lay in between. For the CDR3, the DNA is TGTGCCACTGGAGGGATTGACTACACCTTC. Translation: CATGGIDYTF.

The chain uses TRBV30 and TRBJ1-1; perhaps TRBD1 as D (6 bases). There are 13 residues in the CDR3. With 2 bases removed from V and 7 bases from J, the gap between germline ends came to 14 bases. CDR1 and CDR2 from the germline V gene are GTSNPN and SVGIG (reference sequence). The CDR3 DNA reads as TGTGCCTGGAGTCTACAGGGTTTAGGTGAAGCTTTCTTT. Its protein is CAWSLQGLGEAFF.

The chain employs TRBV7-2 and TRBJ2-4; D gene ambiguous. The germline V gene has CDR1 SGHTA and CDR2 FQGNSA. V dropped 0 bases and J dropped 0 bases, with 15 bases sitting between them. The CDR3 length is 18 residues. This CDR3 is CASSLAPRSTIAKNIQYF. The DNA of the CDR3 is TGTGCCAGCAGCTTAGCCCCCCGATCTACTATAGCCAAAAACATTCAGTACTTC.

This clone appeared a single time. The chain recombines TRBV9 with TRBJ2-7, with TRBD1 matching over 10 bases. Germline CDR1 and CDR2: SGDLS and YYNGEE. With 6 bases clipped from V and 1 base from J, the junction kept 4 bases outside the gene matches. The CDR3 runs 14 residues. CDR3 loop: CASTGTGESYEQYF. The CDR3 DNA reads TGTGCCAGCACCGGGACAGGGGAATCCTACGAGCAGTACTTC. The complete variable domain, with remaining parts taken from reference TRBV9 and TRBJ2-7, reads DSGVTQTPKHLITATGQRVTLRCSPRSGDLSVYWYQQSLDQGLQFLIQYYNGEERAKGNILERFSAQQFPDLHSELNLSSLELGDSALYFCASTGTGESYEQYFGPGTRLTVT.

The chain is built from TRBV21-1 and TRBJ2-2; the D segment call TRBD1 is taken from the table without a DNA check. TRBV21-1 is a pseudogene. The CDR3 is 15 residues long. As DNA, the CDR3 is TGTGCCAGCAGCCCTTGGGACAGGGGGCCCGGGGAGCTGTTTTTT. Its translation is CASSPWDRGPGELFF.

The chain employs TRBV7-9 and TRBJ1-5, with 9 bases aligning to TRBD1. This CDR3 is 16 amino acids long. Unmatched junction bases numbered 6, after V lost 2 bases and J lost 4 bases. CDR1 and CDR2 (germline): SEHNR, FQNEAQ (reference sequence). This CDR3 is CASSLQDRGENQPQHF. DNA for the CDR3: TGTGCCAGCAGCTTACAGGACAGGGGAGAGAATCAGCCCCAGCATTTT.

The chain combines TRBV9 with TRBJ1-1; D is unclear. CDR1 is SGDLS, CDR2 YYNGEE, per germline. This CDR3 is 13 amino acids long. The V and J ends lost 5 bases and 4 bases respectively, with 12 bases between them. The CDR3 region has the DNA TGTGCCAGCAGTCGGGGTTCGAGCACTGAAGCTTTCTTT. Translating it yields CASSRGSSTEAFF.